Listed below are T cell receptor beta chains from one sample, sequenced in a study of CD8 T cells in ankylosing spondylitis. Via MiXCR, TCRdb re-called the 5' RACE reads, giving one row per CDR3 protein. Here the sample spans 350,000 to 450,000 distinct CDR3 sequences, around 20% being singletons. Sequencing used blood, either unsorted or a sorted T cell fraction (not recorded which). These receptor sequences come from a male donor with ankylosing spondylitis or in good health (not recorded which). The CDR3 runs from the conserved cysteine through the conserved F or W. A D gene is named only where the DNA matches it firmly. Clone sizes are given selectively: once, few, many, or a class where the clone is expanded.

V: TRBV6-1; J: TRBJ2-5; D: TRBD2; size: -; DNA: TGTGCCAGCATTCCCCGGGAAGTCGTAGCGGGGAAAGAGACCCAGTACTTC; CDR3: CASIPREVVAGKETQYF
V: TRBV9; J: TRBJ2-3; D: TRBD2; size: -; DNA: TGTGCCAGCAGCGTAGCGGGGGGGGCAGATACGCAGTATTTT; CDR3: CASSVAGGADTQYF
V: TRBV6-1; J: TRBJ2-5; D: TRBD1; size: -; DNA: TGTGCCAGCAGTAAGACAGGGGCCCGGCAAGAGACCCAGTACTTC; CDR3: CASSKTGARQETQYF
V: TRBV12-3/TRBV12-4; J: TRBJ1-2; D: -; size: -; DNA: TGTGCCAGCAGTTTCGGTCAGCCGCTGAACTATGGCTACACCTTC; CDR3: CASSFGQPLNYGYTF
V: TRBV20-1; J: TRBJ2-7; D: -; size: few; DNA: TGCAGTGCTAGGGGTATTAGGGTCTTAGAGCAGTACTTC; CDR3: CSARGIRVLEQYF
V: TRBV6-1; J: TRBJ2-7; D: -; size: few; DNA: TGTGCCAGCAGCCCAACCCGACCTGCAGGCTACCTCTACGAGCAGTACTTC; CDR3: CASSPTRPAGYLYEQYF
V: TRBV20-1; J: TRBJ2-1; D: -; size: few; DNA: TGCAGTGCAAGAGGGCGGGGAAGCTCCTACAATGAGCAGTTCTTC; CDR3: CSARGRGSSYNEQFF
V: TRBV29-1; J: TRBJ2-1; D: TRBD2; size: few; DNA: TGCAGCGCCCGGGGGGGGGACGGGGGCAGAGATGAGCAGTTCTTC; CDR3: CSARGGDGGRDEQFF
V: TRBV4-1; J: TRBJ2-1; D: TRBD1; size: -; DNA: TGCGCCAGCAGCCGTCCCGGGACAGGGGTGTTTGGTGAGCAGTTCTTC; CDR3: CASSRPGTGVFGEQFF
V: TRBV13; J: TRBJ2-3; D: TRBD1; size: -; DNA: TGTGCCAGCAGCGCCGGGACAGCTTTCACAGATACGCAGTATTTT; CDR3: CASSAGTAFTDTQYF
V: TRBV6-2/TRBV6-3; J: TRBJ2-1; D: -; size: few; DNA: TGTGCCAGCAGTTACTCCGAGACAGAAGGGAACAATGAGCAGTTCTTC; CDR3: CASSYSETEGNNEQFF
V: TRBV29-1; J: TRBJ1-2; D: -; size: few; DNA: TGCAGCGTTGAACTTCTAGGGAACTATGGCTACACCTTC; CDR3: CSVELLGNYGYTF
V: TRBV7-3; J: TRBJ2-1; D: TRBD2; size: -; DNA: TGTGCCAGCAGCGCAAATGGCCTGGCGGGGGGAGTCAATGAGCAGTTCTTC; CDR3: CASSANGLAGGVNEQFF
V: TRBV7-3; J: TRBJ2-3; D: -; size: -; DNA: TGTGCCAGCAGCTCGCAACTGGTACTCGCGAACACAGATACGCAGTATTTT; CDR3: CASSSQLVLANTDTQYF
V: TRBV7-9; J: TRBJ2-7; D: -; size: few; DNA: TGTGCCAGCAGCCCCGGGTCCCTATACGAGCAGTACTTC; CDR3: CASSPGSLYEQYF
V: TRBV19; J: TRBJ2-1; D: -; size: many; DNA: TGTGCCAGTAGGAATGGCGCAGGGAGCTCCTACAATGAGCAGTTCTTC; CDR3: CASRNGAGSSYNEQFF
V: TRBV5-6; J: TRBJ2-1; D: TRBD2; size: few; DNA: TGTGCCAGCGAAGCGGGGGGGCGACGGGAGCAGTTCTTC; CDR3: CASEAGGRREQFF
V: TRBV7-9; J: TRBJ2-3; D: -; size: few; DNA: TGTGCCAGCAGTTCATTCGACAAACCGGATACGCAGTATTTT; CDR3: CASSSFDKPDTQYF
V: TRBV5-6; J: TRBJ2-7; D: -; size: -; DNA: TGTGCCAGCAGCTTCCCGCGCCGGGGGCTCTACGAGCAGTACTTC; CDR3: CASSFPRRGLYEQYF
V: TRBV3-1; J: TRBJ2-7; D: TRBD1; size: few; DNA: TGTGCCAGCAGCCCCTTTTATCGCGCAGGGACAGAGAACGAGCAGTACTTC; CDR3: CASSPFYRAGTENEQYF
V: TRBV5-1; J: TRBJ2-2; D: TRBD1; size: few; DNA: TGCGCCAGCAGCTTGGGGACAGGGGGCCTCCATCCGATTAACACCGGGGAGCTGTTTTTT; CDR3: CASSLGTGGLHPINTGELFF
V: TRBV30; J: TRBJ1-1; D: -; size: -; DNA: TGTGCCTGGAGTCACAGGGTGGAAGCTTTCTTT; CDR3: CAWSHRVEAFF
V: TRBV4-2; J: TRBJ2-1; D: TRBD1; size: -; DNA: TGTGCCAGCAGCCAAAACTCCCGGGACAGGGCATACAATGAGCAGTTCTTC; CDR3: CASSQNSRDRAYNEQFF
V: TRBV7-2; J: TRBJ2-7; D: TRBD2; size: -; DNA: TGTGCCAGCAGGTGGCGGGGGGGCTACGAGCAGTACTTC; CDR3: CASRWRGGYEQYF